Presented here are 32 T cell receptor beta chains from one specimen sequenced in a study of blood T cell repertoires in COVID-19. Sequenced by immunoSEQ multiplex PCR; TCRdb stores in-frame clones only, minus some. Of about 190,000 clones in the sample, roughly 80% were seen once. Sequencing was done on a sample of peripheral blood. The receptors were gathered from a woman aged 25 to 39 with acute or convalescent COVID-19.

The DNA for the CDR3 is TGTGCCAGCTCAGCCGGGACAGGGGTCGGGTCACCCCTCCACTTT. Translating gives CASSAGTGVGSPLHF. The gene calls are TRBV18 and TRBJ1-6; 10 positions match TRBD1. Losses at the gene ends were 5 bases for V and 10 bases for J; bases not matched to a gene: 8. Germline CDR1 and CDR2: KGHSH and LQKENI. This CDR3 has 15 amino acids.

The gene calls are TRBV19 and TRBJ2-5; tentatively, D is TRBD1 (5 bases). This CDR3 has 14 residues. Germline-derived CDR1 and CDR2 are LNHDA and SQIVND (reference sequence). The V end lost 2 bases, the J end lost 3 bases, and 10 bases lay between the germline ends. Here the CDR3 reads CASSIWGREETQYF. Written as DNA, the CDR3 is TGTGCCAGTAGTATATGGGGCAGGGAAGAGACCCAGTACTTC.

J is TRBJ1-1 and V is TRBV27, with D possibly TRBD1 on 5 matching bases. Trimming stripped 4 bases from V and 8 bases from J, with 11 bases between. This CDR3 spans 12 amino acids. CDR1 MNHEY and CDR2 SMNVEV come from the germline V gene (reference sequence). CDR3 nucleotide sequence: TGTGCCAGCAGTTCTGGGGCCCGAGAAGCTTTCTTT. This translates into CASSSGAREAFF.

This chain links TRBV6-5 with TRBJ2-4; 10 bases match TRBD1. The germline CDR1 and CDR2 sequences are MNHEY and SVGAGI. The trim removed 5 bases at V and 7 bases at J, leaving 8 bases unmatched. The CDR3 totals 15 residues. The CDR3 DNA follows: TGTGCCAGCAGTCTGCAGACAGGGGGCGCGAACATTCAGTACTTC. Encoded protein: CASSLQTGGANIQYF.

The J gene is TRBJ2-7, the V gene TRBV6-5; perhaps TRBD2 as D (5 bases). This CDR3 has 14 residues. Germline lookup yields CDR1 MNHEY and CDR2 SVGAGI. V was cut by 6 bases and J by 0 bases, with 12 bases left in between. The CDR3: CASRRTDRSYEQYF. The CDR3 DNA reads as TGTGCCAGCAGAAGGACTGATCGCTCCTACGAGCAGTACTTC.

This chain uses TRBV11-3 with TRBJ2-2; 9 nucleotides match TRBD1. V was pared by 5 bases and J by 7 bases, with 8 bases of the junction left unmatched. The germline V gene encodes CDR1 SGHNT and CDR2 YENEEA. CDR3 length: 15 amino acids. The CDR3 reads CASSLWTGEGGELFF. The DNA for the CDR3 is TGTGCCAGCAGCCTCTGGACAGGGGAAGGCGGGGAGCTGTTTTTT.

CDR3 nucleotides: TGTGCCAGCAGTTCACTAGGTTTGGGCGGGGGGGCCCATGAGCAGTTCTTC. Translating gives CASSSLGLGGGAHEQFF. The chain couples TRBV27 to TRBJ2-1; 9 nucleotides match TRBD2. Germline CDR1 and CDR2: MNHEY and SMNVEV (reference sequence). V was clipped by 4 bases and J by 8 bases; unmatched bases: 15. The CDR3 loop spans 17 amino acids.

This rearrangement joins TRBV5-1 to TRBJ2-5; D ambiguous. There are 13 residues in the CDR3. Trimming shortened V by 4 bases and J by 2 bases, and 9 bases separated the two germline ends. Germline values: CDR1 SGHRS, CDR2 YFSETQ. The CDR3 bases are TGCGCCAGCAGCACACCGGGTCAAGAGACCCAGTACTTC. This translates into CASSTPGQETQYF.

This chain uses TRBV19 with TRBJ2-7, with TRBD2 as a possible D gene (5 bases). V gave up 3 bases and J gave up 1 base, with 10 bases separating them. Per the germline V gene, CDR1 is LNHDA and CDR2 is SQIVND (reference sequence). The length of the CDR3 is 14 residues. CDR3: CASSISGTSYEQYF. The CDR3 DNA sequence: TGTGCCAGTAGTATCTCGGGAACGTCCTACGAGCAGTACTTC.

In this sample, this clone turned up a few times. CDR3 nucleotide sequence: TGTGCCAGCAGCAGCGCTTCGGAAACCCTCTATGGCTACACCTTC. Its translation: CASSSASETLYGYTF. This sequence joins TRBV7-2 and TRBJ1-2; no firm D call. The CDR3 totals 15 residues. With 5 bases removed from V and 4 bases from J, the gap between germline ends came to 17 bases. The germline V gene has CDR1 SGHTA and CDR2 FQGNSA.

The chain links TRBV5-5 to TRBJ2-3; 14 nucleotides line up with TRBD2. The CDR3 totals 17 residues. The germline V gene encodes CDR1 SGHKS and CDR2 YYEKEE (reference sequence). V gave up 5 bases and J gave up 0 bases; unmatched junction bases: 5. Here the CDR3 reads CASRGLAGGRSTDTQYF. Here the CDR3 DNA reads TGTGCCAGCAGAGGACTAGCGGGGGGAAGGAGCACAGATACGCAGTATTTT.

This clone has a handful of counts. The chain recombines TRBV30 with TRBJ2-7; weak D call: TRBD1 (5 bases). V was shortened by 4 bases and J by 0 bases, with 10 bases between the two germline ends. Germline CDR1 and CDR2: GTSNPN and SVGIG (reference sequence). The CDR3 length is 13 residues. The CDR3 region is CAWTGHSSYEQYF. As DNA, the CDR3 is TGTGCCTGGACCGGACACAGCTCCTACGAGCAGTACTTC.

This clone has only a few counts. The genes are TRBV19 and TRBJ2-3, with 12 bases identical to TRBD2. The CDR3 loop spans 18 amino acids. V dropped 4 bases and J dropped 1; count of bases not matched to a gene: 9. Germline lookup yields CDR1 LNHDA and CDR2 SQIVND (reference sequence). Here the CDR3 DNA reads TGTGCCAGTAGTACCAGGACTAGCGGGAATTCGGGCACAGATACGCAGTATTTT. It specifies CASSTRTSGNSGTDTQYF. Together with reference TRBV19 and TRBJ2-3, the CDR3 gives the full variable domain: DGGITQSPKYLFRKEGQNVTLSCEQNLNHDAMYWYRQDPGQGLRLIYYSQIVNDFQKGDIAEGYSVSREKKESFPLTVTSAQKNPTAFYLCASSTRTSGNSGTDTQYFGPGTRLTVL.

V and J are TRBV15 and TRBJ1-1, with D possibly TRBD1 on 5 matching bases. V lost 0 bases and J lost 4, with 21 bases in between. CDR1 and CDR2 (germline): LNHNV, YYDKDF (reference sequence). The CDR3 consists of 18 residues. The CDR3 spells CATSRDLGGDPRGTEAFF. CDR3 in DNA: TGTGCCACCAGCAGAGATTTAGGCGGGGACCCCCGGGGCACTGAAGCTTTCTTT.

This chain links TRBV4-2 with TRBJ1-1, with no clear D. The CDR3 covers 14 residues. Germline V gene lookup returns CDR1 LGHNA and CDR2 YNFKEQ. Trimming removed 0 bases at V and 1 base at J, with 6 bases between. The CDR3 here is CASSQEAANTEAFF. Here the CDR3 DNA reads TGTGCCAGCAGCCAAGAAGCGGCGAACACTGAAGCTTTCTTT.

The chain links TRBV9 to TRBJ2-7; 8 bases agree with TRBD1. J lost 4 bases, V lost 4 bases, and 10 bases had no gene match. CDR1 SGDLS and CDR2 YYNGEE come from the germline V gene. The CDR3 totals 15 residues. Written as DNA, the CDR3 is TGTGCCAGCAGCCAAGGCCTGGGACAGGATTACGAGCAGTACTTC. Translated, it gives CASSQGLGQDYEQYF. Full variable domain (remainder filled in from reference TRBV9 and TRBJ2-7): DSGVTQTPKHLITATGQRVTLRCSPRSGDLSVYWYQQSLDQGLQFLIQYYNGEERAKGNILERFSAQQFPDLHSELNLSSLELGDSALYFCASSQGLGQDYEQYFGPGTRLTVT.

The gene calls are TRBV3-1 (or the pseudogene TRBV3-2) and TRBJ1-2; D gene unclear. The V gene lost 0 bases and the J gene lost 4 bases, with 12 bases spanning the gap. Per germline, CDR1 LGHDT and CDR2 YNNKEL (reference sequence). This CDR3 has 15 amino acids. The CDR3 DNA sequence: TGTGCCAGCAGCCAAGATCCTGGCGGGCTCTATGGCTACACCTTC. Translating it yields CASSQDPGGLYGYTF.

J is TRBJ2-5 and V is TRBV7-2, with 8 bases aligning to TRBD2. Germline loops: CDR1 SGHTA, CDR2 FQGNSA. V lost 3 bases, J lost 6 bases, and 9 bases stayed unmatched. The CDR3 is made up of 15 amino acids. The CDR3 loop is CASSFRREGGKTQYF. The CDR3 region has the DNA TGTGCCAGCAGCTTTCGCCGGGAGGGCGGTAAGACCCAGTACTTC.

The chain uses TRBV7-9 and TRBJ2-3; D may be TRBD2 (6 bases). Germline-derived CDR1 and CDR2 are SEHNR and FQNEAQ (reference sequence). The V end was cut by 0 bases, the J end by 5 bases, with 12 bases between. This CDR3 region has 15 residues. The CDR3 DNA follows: TGTGCCAGCAGCTTAGCCCCGGGACTGCAAGATACGCAGTATTTT. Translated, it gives CASSLAPGLQDTQYF.

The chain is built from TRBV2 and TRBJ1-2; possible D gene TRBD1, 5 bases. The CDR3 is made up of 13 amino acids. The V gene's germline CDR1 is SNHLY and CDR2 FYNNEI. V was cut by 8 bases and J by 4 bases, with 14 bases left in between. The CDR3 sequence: CASCQGLPYGYTF. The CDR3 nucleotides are TGTGCCAGCTGCCAGGGATTACCCTATGGCTACACCTTC.

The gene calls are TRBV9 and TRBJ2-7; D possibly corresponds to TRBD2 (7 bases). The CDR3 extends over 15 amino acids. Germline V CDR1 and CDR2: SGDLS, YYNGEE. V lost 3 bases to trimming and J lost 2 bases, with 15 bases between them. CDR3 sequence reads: CASSARGGGAYEQYF. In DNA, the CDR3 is TGTGCCAGCAGCGCTCGTGGAGGGGGGGCCTACGAGCAGTACTTC. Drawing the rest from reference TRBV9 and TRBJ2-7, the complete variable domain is DSGVTQTPKHLITATGQRVTLRCSPRSGDLSVYWYQQSLDQGLQFLIQYYNGEERAKGNILERFSAQQFPDLHSELNLSSLELGDSALYFCASSARGGGAYEQYFGPGTRLTVT.

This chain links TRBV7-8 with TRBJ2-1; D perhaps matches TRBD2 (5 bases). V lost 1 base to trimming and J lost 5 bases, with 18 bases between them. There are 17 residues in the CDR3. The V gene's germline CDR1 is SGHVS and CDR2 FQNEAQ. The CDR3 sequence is CASSLEDFKFRNNEQFF. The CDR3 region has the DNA TGTGCCAGCAGCTTAGAGGACTTTAAGTTTAGGAACAATGAGCAGTTCTTC. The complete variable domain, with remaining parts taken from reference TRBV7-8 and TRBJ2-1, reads GAGVSQSPRYKVAKRGQDVALRCDPISGHVSLFWYQQALGQGPEFLTYFQNEAQLDKSGLPSDRFFAERPEGSVSTLKIQRTQQEDSAVYLCASSLEDFKFRNNEQFFGPGTRLTVL.

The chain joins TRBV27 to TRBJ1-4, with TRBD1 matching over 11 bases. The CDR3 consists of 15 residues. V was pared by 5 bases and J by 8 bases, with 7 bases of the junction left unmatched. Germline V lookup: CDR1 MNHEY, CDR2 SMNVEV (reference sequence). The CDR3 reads CASSPRTGGREKLFF. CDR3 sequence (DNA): TGTGCCAGCAGTCCGAGGACAGGGGGCAGGGAAAAACTGTTTTTT.

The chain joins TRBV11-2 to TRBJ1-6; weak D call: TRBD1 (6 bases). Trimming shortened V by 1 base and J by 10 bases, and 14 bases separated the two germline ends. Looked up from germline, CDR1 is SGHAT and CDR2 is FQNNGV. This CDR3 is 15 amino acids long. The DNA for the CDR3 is TGTGCCAGCAGCTTAGGTGACAGGATATTATCACCCCTCCACTTT. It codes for CASSLGDRILSPLHF. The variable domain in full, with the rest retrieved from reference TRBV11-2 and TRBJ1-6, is EAGVAQSPRYKIIEKRQSVAFWCNPISGHATLYWYQQILGQGPKLLIQFQNNGVVDDSQLPKDRFSAERLKGVDSTLKIQPAKLEDSAVYLCASSLGDRILSPLHFGNGTRLTVT.

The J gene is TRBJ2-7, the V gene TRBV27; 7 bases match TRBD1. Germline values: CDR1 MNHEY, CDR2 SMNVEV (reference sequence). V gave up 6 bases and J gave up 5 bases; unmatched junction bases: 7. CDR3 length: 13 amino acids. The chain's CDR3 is CASRTGTVDEQYF. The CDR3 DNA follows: TGTGCCAGCAGGACAGGGACCGTGGACGAGCAGTACTTC.

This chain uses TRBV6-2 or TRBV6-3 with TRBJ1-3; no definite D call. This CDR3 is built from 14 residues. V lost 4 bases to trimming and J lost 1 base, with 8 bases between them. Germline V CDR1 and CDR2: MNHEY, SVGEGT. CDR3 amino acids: CASSWAPSGNTIYF. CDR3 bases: TGTGCCAGCAGTTGGGCACCGTCTGGAAACACCATATATTTT.

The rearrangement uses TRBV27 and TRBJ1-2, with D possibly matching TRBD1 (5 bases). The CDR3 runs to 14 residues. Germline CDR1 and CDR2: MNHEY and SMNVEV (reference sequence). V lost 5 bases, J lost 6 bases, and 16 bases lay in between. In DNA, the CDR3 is TGTGCCAGCAGTCCCAGGGCACATAAGCATGGCTACACCTTC. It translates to CASSPRAHKHGYTF.

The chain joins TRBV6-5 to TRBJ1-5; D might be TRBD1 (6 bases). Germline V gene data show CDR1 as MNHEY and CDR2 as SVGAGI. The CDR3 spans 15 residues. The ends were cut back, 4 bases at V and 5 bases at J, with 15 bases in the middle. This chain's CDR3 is CASSSGTSGDQPQHF. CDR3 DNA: TGTGCCAGCAGTTCCGGGACATCAGGCGATCAGCCCCAGCATTTT.

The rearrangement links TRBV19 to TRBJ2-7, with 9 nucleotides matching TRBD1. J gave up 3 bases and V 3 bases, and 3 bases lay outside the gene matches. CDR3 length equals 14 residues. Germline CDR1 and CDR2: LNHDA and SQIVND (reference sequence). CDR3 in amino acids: CASSMGDRDYEQYF. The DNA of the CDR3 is TGTGCCAGTAGTATGGGGGACAGGGACTACGAGCAGTACTTC.

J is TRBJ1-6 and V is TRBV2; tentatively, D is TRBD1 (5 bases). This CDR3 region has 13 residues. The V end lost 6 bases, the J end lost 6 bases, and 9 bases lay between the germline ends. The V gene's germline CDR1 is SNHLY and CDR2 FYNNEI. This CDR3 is CASRGGSNSPLHF. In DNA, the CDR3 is TGTGCCAGCAGGGGGGGGTCTAATTCACCCCTCCACTTT.

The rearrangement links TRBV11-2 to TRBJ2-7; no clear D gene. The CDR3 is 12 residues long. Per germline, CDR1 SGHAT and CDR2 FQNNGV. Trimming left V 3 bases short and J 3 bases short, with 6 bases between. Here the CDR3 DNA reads TGTGCCAGCAGCTTGAACAGCTACGAGCAGTACTTC. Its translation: CASSLNSYEQYF.

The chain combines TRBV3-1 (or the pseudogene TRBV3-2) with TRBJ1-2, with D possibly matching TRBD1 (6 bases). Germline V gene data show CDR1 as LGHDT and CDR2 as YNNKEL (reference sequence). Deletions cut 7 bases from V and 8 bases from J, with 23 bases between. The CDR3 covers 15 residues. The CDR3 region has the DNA TGTGCCAGCACCACTACAGCAACAGGGCTACGGGGCTACACCTTC. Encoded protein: CASTTTATGLRGYTF.